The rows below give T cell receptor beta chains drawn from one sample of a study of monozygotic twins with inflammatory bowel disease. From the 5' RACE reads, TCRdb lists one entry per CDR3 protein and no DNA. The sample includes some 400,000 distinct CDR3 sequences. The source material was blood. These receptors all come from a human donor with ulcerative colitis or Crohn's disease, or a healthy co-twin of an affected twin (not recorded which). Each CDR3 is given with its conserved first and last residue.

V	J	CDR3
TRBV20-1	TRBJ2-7	CSAGGGGEGREQYF
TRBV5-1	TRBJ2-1	CASSLVVTGTGPEQFF
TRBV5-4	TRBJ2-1	CASRPTSGPYNEQFF
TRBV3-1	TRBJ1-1	CASSQELTEAFF
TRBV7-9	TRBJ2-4	CASSPSSGGHTKNIQYF
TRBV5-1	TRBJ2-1	CASSVTGSPSYNEQFF
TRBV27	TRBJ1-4	CASSARAWGEKLFF
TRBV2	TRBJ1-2	CASSGILAGGYTF
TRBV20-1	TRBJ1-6	CSARAPESYNSPLHF
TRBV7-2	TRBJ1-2	CASSITGLGSYGYTF
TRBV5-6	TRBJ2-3	CASSLQPLAGGYTDTQYF
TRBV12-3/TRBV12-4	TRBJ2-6	CASTRVGANVLTF
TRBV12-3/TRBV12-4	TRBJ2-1	CASSLRLATVDEQFF
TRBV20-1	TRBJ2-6	CSAMVAGGPLISGANVLTF
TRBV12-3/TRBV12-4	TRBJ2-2	CASSPGSSAGELFF
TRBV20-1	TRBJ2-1	CSARDPRAFNEQFF
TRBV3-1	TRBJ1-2	CASSNQIDYGYTF
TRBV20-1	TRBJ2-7	CSATGDYYEQYF
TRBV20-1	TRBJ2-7	CSARADSGNTYEQYF
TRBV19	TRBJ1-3	CAARQSGSPSGNTMYF
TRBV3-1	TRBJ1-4	CASSMWTGGTNEKLFF
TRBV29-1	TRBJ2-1	CSVKGGGRSNEQFF
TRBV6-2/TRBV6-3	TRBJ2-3	CASSYSSGTSTDTQYF
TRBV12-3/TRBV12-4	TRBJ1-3	CASSTQSVSGNTIYF
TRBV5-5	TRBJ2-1	CASSDFVYNEQFF
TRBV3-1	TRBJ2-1	CASSARTSGWDEQFF
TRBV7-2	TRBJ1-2	CASSFQGVEGYTF
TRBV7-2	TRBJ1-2	CASSPPQGRYGYTF
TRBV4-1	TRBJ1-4	CASSQEGLGGEKLFF
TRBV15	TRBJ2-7	CATSRDPGQTYEQYF
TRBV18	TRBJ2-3	CASSTNTDTQYF
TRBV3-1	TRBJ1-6	CASSSTGAALHF
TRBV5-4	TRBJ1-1	CASSLVGDSVGTEAFF
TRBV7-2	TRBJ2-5	CASSVGQGAWETQYF
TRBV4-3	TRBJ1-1	CASSQEGIPSLNTEAFF
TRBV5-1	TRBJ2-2	CASSLDVTGELFF
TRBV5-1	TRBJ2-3	CASSSGQGSLVDTQYF
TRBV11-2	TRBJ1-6	CASSSAGTGLNSPLHF